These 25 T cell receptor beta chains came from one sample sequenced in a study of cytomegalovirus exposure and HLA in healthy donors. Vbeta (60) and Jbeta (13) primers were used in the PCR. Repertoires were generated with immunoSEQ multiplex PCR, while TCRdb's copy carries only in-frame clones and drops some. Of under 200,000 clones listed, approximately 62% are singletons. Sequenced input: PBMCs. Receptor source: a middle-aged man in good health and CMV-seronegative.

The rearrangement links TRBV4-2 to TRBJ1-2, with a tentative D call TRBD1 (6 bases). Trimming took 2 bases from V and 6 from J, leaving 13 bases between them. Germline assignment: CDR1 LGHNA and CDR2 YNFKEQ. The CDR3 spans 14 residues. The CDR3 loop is CASSQPGAGDGYTF. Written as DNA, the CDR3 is TGTGCCAGCAGCCAACCCGGGGCAGGGGATGGCTACACCTTC.

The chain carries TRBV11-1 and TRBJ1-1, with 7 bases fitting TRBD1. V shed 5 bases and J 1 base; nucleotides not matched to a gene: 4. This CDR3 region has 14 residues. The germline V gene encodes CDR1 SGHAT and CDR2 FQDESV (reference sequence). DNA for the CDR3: TGTGCCAGCAGCCCAAACAGGGGGAACACTGAAGCTTTCTTT. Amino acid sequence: CASSPNRGNTEAFF.

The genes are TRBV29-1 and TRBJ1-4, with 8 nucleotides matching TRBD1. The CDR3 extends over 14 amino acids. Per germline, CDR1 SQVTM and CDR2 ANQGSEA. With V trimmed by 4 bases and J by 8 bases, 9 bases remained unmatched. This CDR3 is CSVGGDRRGEKLFF. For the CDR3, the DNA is TGCAGCGTTGGCGGGGACAGGAGAGGGGAAAAACTGTTTTTT.

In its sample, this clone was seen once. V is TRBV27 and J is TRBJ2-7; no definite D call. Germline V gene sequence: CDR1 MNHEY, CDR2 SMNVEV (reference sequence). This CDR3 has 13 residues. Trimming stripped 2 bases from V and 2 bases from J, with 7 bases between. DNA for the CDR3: TGTGCCAGCAGTTTACAGGTTACCTACGAGCAGTACTTC. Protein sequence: CASSLQVTYEQYF.

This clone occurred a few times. The CDR3 loop is CASSQDPASGGASTDTQYF. CDR3 coding DNA: TGTGCCAGCAGCCAAGATCCTGCTAGCGGGGGGGCTAGCACAGATACGCAGTATTTT. V usage is TRBV4-2 and J usage is TRBJ2-3, with TRBD2 identical over 12 bases. After removal of 0 bases from V and 0 bases from J, the junction contained 7 bases not matched to a gene. CDR1 LGHNA and CDR2 YNFKEQ come from the germline V gene. CDR3 size: 19 residues.

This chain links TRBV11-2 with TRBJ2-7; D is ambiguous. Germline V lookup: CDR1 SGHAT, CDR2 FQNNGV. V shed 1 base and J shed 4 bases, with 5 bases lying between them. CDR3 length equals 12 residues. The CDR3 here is CASSLGAYEQYF. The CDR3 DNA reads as TGTGCCAGCAGCTTAGGGGCGTACGAGCAGTACTTC.

The CDR3, as DNA: TGTGCCAGCAGCCCCCGCGAGGGCTACACTGAAGCTTTCTTT. It specifies CASSPREGYTEAFF. The gene calls are TRBV7-9 and TRBJ1-1; no firm D call. The CDR3 extends over 14 amino acids. Deletions cut 5 bases from V and 3 bases from J, with 13 bases between. The germline V gene encodes CDR1 SEHNR and CDR2 FQNEAQ (reference sequence).

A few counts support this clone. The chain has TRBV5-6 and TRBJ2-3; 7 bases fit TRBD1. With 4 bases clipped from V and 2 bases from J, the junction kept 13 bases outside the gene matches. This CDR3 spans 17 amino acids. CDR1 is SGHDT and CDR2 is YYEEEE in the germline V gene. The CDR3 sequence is CASSPEDRSHYTDTQYF. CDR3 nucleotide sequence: TGTGCCAGCAGCCCCGAGGACAGGAGCCATTACACAGATACGCAGTATTTT.

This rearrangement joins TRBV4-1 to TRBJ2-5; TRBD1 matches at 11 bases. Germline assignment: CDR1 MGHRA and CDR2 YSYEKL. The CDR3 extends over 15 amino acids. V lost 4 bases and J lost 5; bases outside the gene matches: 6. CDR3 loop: CASSLVGQGAETQYF. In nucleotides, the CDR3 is TGCGCCAGCAGCCTAGTTGGACAGGGGGCCGAGACCCAGTACTTC.

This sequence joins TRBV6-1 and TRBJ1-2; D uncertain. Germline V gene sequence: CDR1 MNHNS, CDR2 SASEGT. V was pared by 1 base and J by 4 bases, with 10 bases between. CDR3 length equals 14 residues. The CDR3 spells CASSEVAGSYGYTF. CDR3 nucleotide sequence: TGTGCCAGCAGTGAAGTAGCTGGTTCCTATGGCTACACCTTC.

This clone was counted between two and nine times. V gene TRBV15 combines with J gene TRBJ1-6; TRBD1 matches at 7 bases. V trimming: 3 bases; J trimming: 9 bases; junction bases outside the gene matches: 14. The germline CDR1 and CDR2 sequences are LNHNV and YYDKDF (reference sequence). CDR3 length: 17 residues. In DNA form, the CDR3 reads TGTGCCACCAGCAGGGCCCATACAGGGGTGGTCGGTTCACCCCTCCACTTT. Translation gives CATSRAHTGVVGSPLHF.

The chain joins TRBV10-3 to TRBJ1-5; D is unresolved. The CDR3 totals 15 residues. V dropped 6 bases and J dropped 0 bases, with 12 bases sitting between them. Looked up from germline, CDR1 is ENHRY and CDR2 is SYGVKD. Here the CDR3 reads CAISVGGNSNQPQHF. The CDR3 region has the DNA TGTGCCATCAGCGTTGGAGGTAATAGCAATCAGCCCCAGCATTTT.

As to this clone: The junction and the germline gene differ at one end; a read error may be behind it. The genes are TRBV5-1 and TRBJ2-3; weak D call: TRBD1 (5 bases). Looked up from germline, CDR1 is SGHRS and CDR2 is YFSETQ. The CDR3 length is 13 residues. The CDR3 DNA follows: TGCGCCAGCTTCCAGGGTAGCACAGATATGCAGTATTTT. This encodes CASFQGSTDMQYF.

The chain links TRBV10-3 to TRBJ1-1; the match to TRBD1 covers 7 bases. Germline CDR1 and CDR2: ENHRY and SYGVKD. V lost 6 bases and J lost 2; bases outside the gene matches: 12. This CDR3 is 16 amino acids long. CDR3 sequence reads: CAISGMGGQSNTEAFF. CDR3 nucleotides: TGTGCCATCAGCGGTATGGGGGGACAGTCCAACACTGAAGCTTTCTTT.

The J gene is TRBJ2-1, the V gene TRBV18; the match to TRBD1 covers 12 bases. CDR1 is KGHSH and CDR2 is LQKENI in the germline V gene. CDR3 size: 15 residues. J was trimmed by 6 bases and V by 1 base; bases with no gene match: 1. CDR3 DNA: TGTGCCAGCTCACCACTGGGACAGGGGGCCAATGAGCAGTTCTTC. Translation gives CASSPLGQGANEQFF.

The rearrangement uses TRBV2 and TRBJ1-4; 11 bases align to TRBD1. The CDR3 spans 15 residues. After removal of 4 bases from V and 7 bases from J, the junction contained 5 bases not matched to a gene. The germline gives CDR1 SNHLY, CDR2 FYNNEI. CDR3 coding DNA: TGTGCCAGCAGTGTTGGACAGGGGGCGGGTGAAAAACTGTTTTTT. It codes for CASSVGQGAGEKLFF.

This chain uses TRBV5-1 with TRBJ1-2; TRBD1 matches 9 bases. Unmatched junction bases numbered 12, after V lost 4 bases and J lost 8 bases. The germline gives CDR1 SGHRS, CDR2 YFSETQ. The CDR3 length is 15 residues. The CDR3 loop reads CASSTRTGALEGYTF. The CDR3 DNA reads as TGCGCCAGCAGCACTCGGACAGGGGCCTTAGAGGGCTACACCTTC. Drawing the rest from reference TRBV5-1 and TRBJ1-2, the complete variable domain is KAGVTQTPRYLIKTRGQQVTLSCSPISGHRSVSWYQQTPGQGLQFLFEYFSETQRNKGNFPGRFSGRQFSNSRSEMNVSTLELGDSALYLCASSTRTGALEGYTFGSGTRLTVV.

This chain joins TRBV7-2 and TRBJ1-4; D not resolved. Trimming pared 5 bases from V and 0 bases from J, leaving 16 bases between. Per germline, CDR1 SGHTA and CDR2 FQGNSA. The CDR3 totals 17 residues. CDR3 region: CASSPQTWRATNEKLFF. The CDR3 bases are TGTGCCAGCAGCCCCCAGACCTGGAGGGCAACTAATGAAAAACTGTTTTTT.

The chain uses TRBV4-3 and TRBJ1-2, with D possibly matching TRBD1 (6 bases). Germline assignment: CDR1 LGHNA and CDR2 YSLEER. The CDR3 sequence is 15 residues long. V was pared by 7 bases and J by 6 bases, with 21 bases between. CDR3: CASKPQRTDGNGYTF. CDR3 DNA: TGCGCCAGCAAGCCCCAACGGACAGACGGGAATGGCTACACCTTC.

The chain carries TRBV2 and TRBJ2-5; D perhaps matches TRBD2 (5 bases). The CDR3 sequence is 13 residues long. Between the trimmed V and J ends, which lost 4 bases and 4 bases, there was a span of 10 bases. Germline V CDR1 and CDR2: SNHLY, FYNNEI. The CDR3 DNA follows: TGTGCCAGCAGTGTGTTAGCGTCAGAGACCCAGTACTTC. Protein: CASSVLASETQYF.

The CDR3 spells CASSPNAPPQGRFYGYTF. CDR3 in DNA: TGTGCCAGCAGTCCGAACGCTCCGCCACAGGGACGTTTCTATGGCTACACCTTC. The rearrangement joins TRBV27 to TRBJ1-2; tentatively, D is TRBD1 (6 bases). The CDR3 is made up of 18 amino acids. V lost 5 bases and J lost 4, with 26 bases in between. CDR1 is MNHEY and CDR2 is SMNVEV in the germline V gene (reference sequence).

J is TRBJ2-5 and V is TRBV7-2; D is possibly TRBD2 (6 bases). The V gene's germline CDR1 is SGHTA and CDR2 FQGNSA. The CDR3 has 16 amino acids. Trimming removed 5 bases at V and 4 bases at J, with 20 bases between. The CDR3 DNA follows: TGTGCCAGCAGCGATACCCTAGGGACTTCCAGAGAGACCCAGTACTTC. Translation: CASSDTLGTSRETQYF.

The CDR3 is CASSFGPLRETQYF. CDR3 bases: TGTGCCAGCAGTTTTGGGCCTCTTAGGGAGACCCAGTACTTC. The rearrangement links TRBV27 to TRBJ2-5; D gene ambiguous. The V and J ends lost 3 bases and 5 bases respectively, with 13 bases between them. Germline V gene data show CDR1 as MNHEY and CDR2 as SMNVEV (reference sequence). The CDR3 has 14 residues.

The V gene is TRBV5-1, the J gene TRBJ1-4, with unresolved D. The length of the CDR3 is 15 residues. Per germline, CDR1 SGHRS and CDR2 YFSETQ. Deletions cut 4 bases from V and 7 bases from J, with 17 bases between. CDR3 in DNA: TGCGCCAGCAGCCCCGGATCCATTGCGGGTGAAAAACTGTTTTTT. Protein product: CASSPGSIAGEKLFF. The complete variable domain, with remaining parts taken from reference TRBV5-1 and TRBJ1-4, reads KAGVTQTPRYLIKTRGQQVTLSCSPISGHRSVSWYQQTPGQGLQFLFEYFSETQRNKGNFPGRFSGRQFSNSRSEMNVSTLELGDSALYLCASSPGSIAGEKLFFGSGTQLSVL.

CDR3 protein: CASSYRSGGSSGELFF. The DNA of the CDR3 is TGTGCCAGCAGTTACCGTTCGGGGGGGAGCTCCGGGGAGCTGTTTTTT. The J gene is TRBJ2-2, the V gene TRBV6-5; TRBD2 matches at 8 bases. CDR1 and CDR2 from the germline V gene are MNHEY and SVGAGI. Trimming took 2 bases from V and 6 from J; bases not matched to a gene: 8. The length of the CDR3 is 16 residues.